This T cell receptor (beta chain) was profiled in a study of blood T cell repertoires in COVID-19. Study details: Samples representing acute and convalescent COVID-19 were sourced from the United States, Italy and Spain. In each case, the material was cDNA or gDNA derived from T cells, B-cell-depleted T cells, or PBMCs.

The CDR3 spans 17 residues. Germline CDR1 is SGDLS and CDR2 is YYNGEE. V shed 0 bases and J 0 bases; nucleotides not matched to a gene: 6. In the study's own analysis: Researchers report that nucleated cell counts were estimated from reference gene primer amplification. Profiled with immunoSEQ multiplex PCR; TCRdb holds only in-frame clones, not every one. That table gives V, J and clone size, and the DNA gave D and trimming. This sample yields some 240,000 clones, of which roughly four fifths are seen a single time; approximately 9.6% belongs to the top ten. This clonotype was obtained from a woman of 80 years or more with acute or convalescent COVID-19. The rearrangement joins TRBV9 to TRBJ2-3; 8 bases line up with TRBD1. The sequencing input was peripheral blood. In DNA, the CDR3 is TGTGCCAGCAGCGTAGCCGGGACAGGCATTAGCACAGATACGCAGTATTTT. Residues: CASSVAGTGISTDTQYF. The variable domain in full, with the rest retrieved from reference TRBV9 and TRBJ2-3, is DSGVTQTPKHLITATGQRVTLRCSPRSGDLSVYWYQQSLDQGLQFLIQYYNGEERAKGNILERFSAQQFPDLHSELNLSSLELGDSALYFCASSVAGTGISTDTQYFGPGTRLTVL.